This T cell receptor beta chain derives from a study of blood T cell repertoires in COVID-19. Study details: The samples span acute and convalescent COVID-19 from the United States, Italy and Spain.

The length of the CDR3 is 16 residues. Germline V CDR1 and CDR2: MDHEN, SYDVKM. V gave up 3 bases and J gave up 6 bases, with 15 bases separating them. Clones were read by immunoSEQ multiplex PCR, and TCRdb kept only the in-frame ones, dropping some. The data contain 350,000 to 550,000 clones, approximately 90% of them singletons. This clone was recorded once. The sequence was collected from a woman aged 18-29 years with acute COVID-19. The chain carries TRBV28 and TRBJ1-6, with a tentative D call TRBD1 (5 bases). The sequenced sample consisted of PBMCs or T cells enriched from blood (not recorded which). CDR3 loop: CASSFSPTELNSPLHF. The DNA for the CDR3 is TGTGCCAGCAGTTTTTCCCCGACAGAGCTTAATTCACCCCTCCACTTT.